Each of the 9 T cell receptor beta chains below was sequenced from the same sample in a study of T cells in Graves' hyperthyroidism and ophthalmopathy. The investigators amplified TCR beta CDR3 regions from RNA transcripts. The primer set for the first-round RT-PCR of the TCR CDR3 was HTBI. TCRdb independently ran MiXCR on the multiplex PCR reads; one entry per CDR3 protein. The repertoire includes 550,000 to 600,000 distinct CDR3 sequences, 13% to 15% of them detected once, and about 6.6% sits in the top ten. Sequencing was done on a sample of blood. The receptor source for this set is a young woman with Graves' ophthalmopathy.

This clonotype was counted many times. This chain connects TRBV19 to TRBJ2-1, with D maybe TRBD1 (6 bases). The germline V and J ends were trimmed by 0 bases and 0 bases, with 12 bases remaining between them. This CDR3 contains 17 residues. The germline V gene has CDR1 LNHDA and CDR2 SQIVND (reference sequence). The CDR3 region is CASSIEVGASSYNEQFF. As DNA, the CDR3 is TGTGCCAGTAGTATAGAAGTGGGGGCAAGCTCCTACAATGAGCAGTTCTTC.

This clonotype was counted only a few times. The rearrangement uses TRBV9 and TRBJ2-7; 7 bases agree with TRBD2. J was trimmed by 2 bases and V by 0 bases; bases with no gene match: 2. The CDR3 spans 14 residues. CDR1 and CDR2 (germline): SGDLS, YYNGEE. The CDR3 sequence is CASSVEGTTYEQYF. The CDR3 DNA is TGTGCCAGCAGCGTAGAAGGGACTACCTACGAGCAGTACTTC.

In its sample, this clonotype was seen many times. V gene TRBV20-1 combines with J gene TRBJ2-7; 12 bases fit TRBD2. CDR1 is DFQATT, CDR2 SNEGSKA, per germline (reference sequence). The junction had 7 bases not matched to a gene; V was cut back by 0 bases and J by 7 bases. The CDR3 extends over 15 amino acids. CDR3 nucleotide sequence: TGCAGTGCTAGAGATAGACTAGCGGGAGTCAGGGAGCAGTACTTC. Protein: CSARDRLAGVREQYF.

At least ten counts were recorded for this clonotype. CDR3 nucleotide sequence: TGTGCCGGGGCGGGACAGAACTCCTACGAGCAGTACTTC. Translated: CAGAGQNSYEQYF. The chain recombines TRBV7-9 with TRBJ2-7, with D possibly being TRBD1 (7 bases). V was trimmed by 11 bases and J by 0 bases, leaving 14 bases between them. CDR1 and CDR2 (germline): SEHNR, FQNEAQ (reference sequence). The CDR3 is 13 residues long.

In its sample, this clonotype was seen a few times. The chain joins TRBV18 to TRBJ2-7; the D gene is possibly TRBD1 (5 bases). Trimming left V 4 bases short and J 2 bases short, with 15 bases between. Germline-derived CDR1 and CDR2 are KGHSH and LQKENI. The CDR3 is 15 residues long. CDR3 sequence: CASSQTSTAAYEQYF. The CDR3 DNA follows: TGTGCCAGCTCACAAACTTCGACAGCCGCCTACGAGCAGTACTTC.

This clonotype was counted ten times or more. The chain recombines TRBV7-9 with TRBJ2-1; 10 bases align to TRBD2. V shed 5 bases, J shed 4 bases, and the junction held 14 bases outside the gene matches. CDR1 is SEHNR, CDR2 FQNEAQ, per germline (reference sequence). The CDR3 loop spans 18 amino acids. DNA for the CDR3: TGTGCCAGCAGCCCCCCGGGTGCTAGCGGGAGTTTTTACAATGAGCAGTTCTTC. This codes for CASSPPGASGSFYNEQFF.

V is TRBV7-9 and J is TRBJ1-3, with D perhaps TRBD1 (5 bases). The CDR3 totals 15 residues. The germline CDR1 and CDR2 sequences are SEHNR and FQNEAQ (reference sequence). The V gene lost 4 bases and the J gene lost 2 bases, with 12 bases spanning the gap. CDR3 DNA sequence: TGTGCCAGCAGCTCGCAGGGTCTAACTGGAAACACCATATATTTT. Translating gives CASSSQGLTGNTIYF.

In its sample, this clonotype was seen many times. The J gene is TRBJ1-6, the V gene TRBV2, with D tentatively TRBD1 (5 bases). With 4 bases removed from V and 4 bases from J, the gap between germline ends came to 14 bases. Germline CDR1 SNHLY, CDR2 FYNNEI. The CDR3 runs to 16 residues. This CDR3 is CASSAGRGKYNSPLHF. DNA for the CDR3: TGTGCCAGCAGTGCGGGCCGGGGGAAATATAATTCACCCCTCCACTTT. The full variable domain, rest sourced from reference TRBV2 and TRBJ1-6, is EPEVTQTPSHQVTQMGQEVILRCVPISNHLYFYWYRQILGQKVEFLVSFYNNEISEKSEIFDDQFSVERPDGSNFTLKIRSTKLEDSAMYFCASSAGRGKYNSPLHFGNGTRLTVT.

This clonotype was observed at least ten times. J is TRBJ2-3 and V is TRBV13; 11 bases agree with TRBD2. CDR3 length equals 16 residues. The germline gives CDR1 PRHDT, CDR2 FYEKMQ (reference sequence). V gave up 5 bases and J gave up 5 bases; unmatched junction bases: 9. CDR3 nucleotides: TGTGCCAGCAGCGGGATAGCGGGAGGGCCGGTAGATACGCAGTATTTT. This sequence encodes CASSGIAGGPVDTQYF. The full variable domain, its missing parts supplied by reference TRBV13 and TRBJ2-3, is AAGVIQSPRHLIKEKRETATLKCYPIPRHDTVYWYQQGPGQDPQFLISFYEKMQSDKGSIPDRFSAQQFSDYHSELNMSSLELGDSALYFCASSGIAGGPVDTQYFGPGTRLTVL.